This is a list of T cell receptor beta chains from one sample in a study of response to subunit inactivated influenza vaccine. TCRdb used MiXCR to reprocess the RT-PCR reads, holding one entry per CDR3 protein. The data contain about 190,000 distinct CDR3 sequences, roughly an eighth of them seen just once; the ten biggest clones take up roughly 24%. Sequencing was performed on CD8+ T cells sorted from PBMCs, taken 5 days after vaccination. These receptors came from a man aged 45 to 65 who received an inactivated influenza vaccine. Each CDR3 is given with its conserved first and last residue. A D gene is named only where the DNA matches it firmly. A clone size is listed for some rows: how often the clone was seen (once, few, many), or a class if it is expanded.

V	size	D	J	CDR3	DNA
TRBV9	few	.	TRBJ1-1	CASSVGSLGATEAFF	TGTGCCAGCAGCGTCGGATCTTTAGGGGCCACTGAAGCTTTCTTT
TRBV20-1	.	TRBD2	TRBJ2-7	CSASGWTSGGQTYNEQYF	TGCAGTGCTAGTGGATGGACTAGCGGGGGCCAAACCTACAACGAGCAGTACTTC
TRBV7-9	few	TRBD2	TRBJ2-1	CASSLSSGRFYNEQFF	TGTGCCAGCAGCTTAAGTAGCGGGAGGTTCTACAATGAGCAGTTCTTC
TRBV6-2/TRBV6-3	.	.	TRBJ2-7	CASGHYEQYF	TGTGCCAGCGGTCACTACGAGCAGTACTTC
TRBV14	.	.	TRBJ1-2	CASSQAGTFYGYTF	TGTGCCAGCAGCCAAGCCGGGACATTCTATGGCTACACCTTC
TRBV11-2	many	.	TRBJ2-7	CASSLGGEYEQYF	TGTGCCAGCAGCTTAGGGGGGGAGTACGAGCAGTACTTC
TRBV29-1	few	.	TRBJ2-6	CSVRSGPGSSGANVLTF	TGCAGCGTCCGTTCGGGGCCGGGCAGCTCTGGGGCCAACGTCCTGACTTTC
TRBV2	.	TRBD2	TRBJ2-2	CASSAYNDWASGGAGNTGELFF	TGTGCCAGCAGTGCATATAATGACTGGGCTAGCGGGGGGGCTGGGAACACCGGGGAGCTGTTTTTT
TRBV24-1	.	TRBD1	TRBJ2-1	CATSDAGQGTGNEQFF	TGTGCCACCAGTGACGCGGGACAGGGGACCGGCAATGAGCAGTTCTTC
TRBV19	many	.	TRBJ2-7	CASSTDPIGPYEQYF	TGTGCCAGTAGTACCGATCCCATCGGACCCTACGAGCAGTACTTC
TRBV10-2	few	TRBD2	TRBJ2-1	CASSQTLTRTLAGPSDYNEQFF	TGCGCCAGCAGCCAAACGCTTACCCGGACTCTAGCGGGCCCATCCGACTACAATGAGCAGTTCTTC
TRBV10-3	.	.	TRBJ2-7	CAISETYRTGSYEQYF	TGTGCCATCAGTGAGACTTATCGGACGGGCTCCTACGAGCAGTACTTC
TRBV13	.	.	TRBJ2-1	CASSPSRASNYNEQFF	TGTGCCAGCAGCCCGAGTAGGGCTAGCAACTACAATGAGCAGTTCTTC
TRBV7-2	few	TRBD2	TRBJ2-1	CASSSPKGLYYNEQFF	TGTGCCAGCAGCTCCCCGAAGGGACTATACTACAATGAGCAGTTCTTC
TRBV7-2	.	TRBD2	TRBJ2-1	CASSMTSGGYNEQFF	TGTGCCAGCAGCATGACTAGCGGGGGGTACAATGAGCAGTTCTTC
TRBV7-9	few	.	TRBJ2-7	CASSPTGTIYEQYF	TGTGCCAGCAGCCCAACAGGGACTATCTACGAGCAGTACTTC
TRBV28	.	.	TRBJ1-5	CASPHKSNQPQHF	TGTGCCAGCCCGCATAAAAGCAATCAGCCCCAGCATTTT
TRBV12-3/TRBV12-4	few	.	TRBJ2-1	CASSLVQQGSYNEQFF	TGTGCCAGCAGTTTAGTGCAGCAGGGGTCTTACAATGAGCAGTTCTTC
TRBV6-5	.	TRBD1	TRBJ1-1	CASSRTGQAFF	TGTGCCAGCAGCCGGACAGGGCAAGCTTTCTTT
TRBV12-3/TRBV12-4	.	.	TRBJ1-3	CASRGVMYSGNTIYF	TGTGCCAGCAGGGGAGTTATGTACTCTGGAAACACCATATATTTT
TRBV6-1	.	TRBD2	TRBJ2-1	CASSLAGGSGYNEQFF	TGTGCCAGCAGTCTGGCGGGGGGTTCAGGCTACAATGAGCAGTTCTTC
TRBV7-9	many	.	TRBJ2-7	CASSAPTGTYEQYF	TGTGCCAGCAGCGCTCCGACAGGAACCTACGAGCAGTACTTC
TRBV12-3/TRBV12-4	many	TRBD1	TRBJ2-7	CASSRGQSYEQYF	TGTGCCAGCAGCCGGGGACAGAGTTACGAGCAGTACTTC
TRBV5-1	many	.	TRBJ2-2	CASSWNYNTGELFF	TGCGCCAGCAGCTGGAACTACAACACCGGGGAGCTGTTTTTT
TRBV18	.	TRBD1	TRBJ2-6	CASSRSQGAYSGANVLTF	TGTGCCAGCTCACGTTCTCAGGGGGCCTACTCTGGGGCCAACGTCCTGACTTTC
TRBV30	many	TRBD2	TRBJ2-7	CALEAGGPIEQYF	TGTGCCCTTGAGGCGGGAGGGCCGATCGAGCAGTACTTC
TRBV20-1	few	.	TRBJ2-1	CSAAGDQYNEQFF	TGCAGTGCTGCCGGCGATCAGTACAATGAGCAGTTCTTC
TRBV27	.	TRBD2	TRBJ2-3	CASSITRLLAGDPDTQYF	TGTGCCAGCAGTATAACCCGACTTTTAGCGGGGGACCCAGATACGCAGTATTTT
TRBV7-9	.	TRBD1	TRBJ2-7	CASSSGTGFNEQYF	TGTGCCAGCAGCTCCGGGACAGGGTTCAACGAGCAGTACTTC
TRBV30	few	TRBD1	TRBJ2-7	CAWGPGTENYEQYF	TGTGCCTGGGGACCCGGGACAGAAAATTACGAGCAGTACTTC
TRBV4-3	few	.	TRBJ1-6	CASSQGSSPLHF	TGCGCCAGCAGCCAAGGATCTTCACCCCTCCACTTT
TRBV5-6	few	.	TRBJ2-7	CASSQALSYEQYF	TGTGCCAGCAGCCAAGCCCTCAGCTACGAGCAGTACTTC
TRBV12-3/TRBV12-4	few	.	TRBJ2-7	CASSYGSYEQYF	TGTGCCAGCAGTTACGGATCCTACGAGCAGTACTTC
TRBV9	many	.	TRBJ2-7	CASSKQGGSYEQYF	TGTGCCAGCAGCAAACAGGGGGGGTCCTACGAGCAGTACTTC
TRBV25-1	.	.	TRBJ2-5	CASSELTIQETQYF	TGTGCCAGCAGTGAATTAACTATCCAAGAGACCCAGTACTTC
TRBV7-9	.	.	TRBJ2-1	CASSFSRGVIANNEQFF	TGTGCCAGCAGCTTCTCCAGGGGGGTTATTGCTAACAATGAGCAGTTCTTC
TRBV7-9	few	.	TRBJ2-7	CASSAGLSYEQYF	TGTGCCAGCAGCGCAGGCCTCTCCTACGAGCAGTACTTC
TRBV29-1	many	.	TRBJ2-7	CSVGVSLYEQYF	TGCAGCGTTGGGGTCTCCCTTTACGAGCAGTACTTC
TRBV19	.	TRBD2	TRBJ2-2	CASSTRTSGIPTGELFF	TGTGCCAGTAGTACTCGGACTAGCGGGATCCCCACCGGGGAGCTGTTTTTT
TRBV12-3/TRBV12-4	many	.	TRBJ1-6	CASSYIYSALHF	TGTGCCAGCAGTTATATCTATTCAGCCCTCCACTTT
TRBV27	.	TRBD2	TRBJ2-1	CASSLFYGLAGAYNEQFF	TGTGCCAGCAGTTTATTTTACGGACTAGCGGGGGCGTACAATGAGCAGTTCTTC
TRBV10-3	few	.	TRBJ2-5	CAIGGTGRIETQYF	TGTGCCATCGGGGGGACGGGGCGGATAGAGACCCAGTACTTC
TRBV28	few	TRBD1	TRBJ2-7	CASSEGTGGVFQQYF	TGTGCCAGCTCTGAAGGGACAGGGGGCGTTTTTCAGCAGTACTTC
TRBV20-1	.	.	TRBJ1-4	CSADTGLNEKLFF	TGCAGTGCTGACACCGGTTTAAATGAAAAACTGTTTTTT
TRBV29-1	few	TRBD1	TRBJ2-1	CSAVDRRSYNEQFF	TGCAGCGCCGTGGACAGGCGTTCCTACAATGAGCAGTTCTTC
TRBV24-1	.	.	TRBJ2-3	CATSDLRSTDTQYF	TGTGCCACCAGTGATTTGAGAAGCACAGATACGCAGTATTTT
TRBV9	few	.	TRBJ2-7	CASSVDGNSYEQYF	TGTGCCAGCAGCGTAGATGGGAACTCCTACGAGCAGTACTTC
TRBV7-9	.	.	TRBJ2-1	CVSIPHNEQFF	TGTGTCAGCATCCCCCACAATGAGCAGTTCTTC
TRBV12-3/TRBV12-4	few	TRBD1	TRBJ1-5	CASSFSGGSQPQHF	TGTGCCAGCAGTTTTTCAGGGGGGAGTCAGCCCCAGCATTTT
TRBV29-1	many	.	TRBJ2-1	CSAGTATYNEQFF	TGCAGCGCTGGGACCGCCACCTACAATGAGCAGTTCTTC
TRBV12-3/TRBV12-4	few	.	TRBJ2-7	CASSHTGTEQYF	TGTGCCAGCAGCCACACAGGGACCGAGCAGTACTTC
TRBV18	.	.	TRBJ1-2	CASSPQGPISFYGYTF	TGTGCCAGCTCACCACAGGGCCCTATCTCCTTCTATGGCTACACCTTC
TRBV10-3	.	.	TRBJ2-5	CAISETGTLLQETQYF	TGTGCCATCAGTGAGACCGGGACACTCTTACAAGAGACCCAGTACTTC
TRBV10-3	.	TRBD1	TRBJ2-7	CAISDWDRGPEQYF	TGTGCCATCAGTGACTGGGACAGAGGACCAGAGCAGTACTTC